This TCR beta chain is drawn from a study of human CD8 memory T cell subsets. Early memory CD8+ T cells that were CCR7+ PD-1+ TIGIT+ and had exhausted-like traits were the TPEX cells. Enriched by negative magnetic separation, total CD8+ T cells were obtained. Preparation of the TCR beta libraries relied on UMI-labeled 5' RACE. Methods used by the authors: Across the sequenced material, each individual TCR beta library was found to contain somewhere between about 2,800 and 20,000 functional CDR3 beta clonotypes. Reanalyzing the 5' RACE reads, TCRdb keeps one entry per CDR3 protein, without DNA. The V and J calls reflect TCRdb's pipeline rather than the authors' work. Its table lists some 7,000 distinct CDR3 sequences. The CDR3 has 17 residues. In germline, CDR1 is SGHNT, CDR2 YYREEE (reference sequence). A note on this clonotype: Its specificity is unknown.

Study-wide results and caveats: Only one chain type (the T cell receptor beta chain) was sequenced in this study. Among the subsets, Chao1 estimates suggested that stem-like memory T cells were more diverse than precursor exhausted T cells.

The clonotype originates from a human donor in good health. The rearrangement links TRBV5-4 to TRBJ2-4; TCRdb returns TRBD1, unconfirmable since there is no DNA. The sequencing sample was made of CD8+ T cells from PBMCs. The CDR3 sequence: CASSFEAGGLAKNIQYF.